One and the same sample provided the 17 T cell receptor beta chains below, sequenced in a study of blood T cell repertoires in COVID-19. Some clones are missing from TCRdb's copy, which holds only in-frame ones; the method was immunoSEQ multiplex PCR. This sample has around 230,000 clones; about 81% occur once, and the top ten carry around 12%. The sequenced sample consisted of peripheral blood. All receptors come from a woman aged 55-70 years with active or convalescent COVID-19.

This clone appeared a single time. The chain carries TRBV4-1 and TRBJ2-5, with D perhaps matching TRBD2 (6 bases). V shed 1 base and J shed 7 bases, with 22 bases lying between them. The CDR3 has 17 residues. Germline V CDR1 and CDR2: MGHRA, YSYEKL. CDR3 sequence reads: CASSQAPTAGQGGTQYF. CDR3 nucleotides: TGCGCCAGCAGCCAAGCGCCGACCGCGGGGCAGGGAGGGACCCAGTACTTC.

The rearrangement links TRBV9 to TRBJ1-3; D is uncertain. The length of the CDR3 is 12 residues. Trimming pared 3 bases from V and 7 bases from J, leaving 8 bases between. The germline V gene encodes CDR1 SGDLS and CDR2 YYNGEE. CDR3 sequence: CASSDWENTIYF. The CDR3, as DNA: TGTGCCAGCAGCGATTGGGAGAACACCATATATTTT.

The rearrangement joins TRBV2 to TRBJ1-5, with a possible D match to TRBD1 (6 bases). The CDR3 runs 16 residues. Germline CDR1 and CDR2: SNHLY and FYNNEI. Trimming shortened V by 5 bases and J by 3 bases, and 17 bases separated the two germline ends. The CDR3 DNA sequence: TGTGCCAGCAGTCGTTCGACAGGATCCAACAATCAGCCCCAGCATTTT. This gives the protein CASSRSTGSNNQPQHF.

This sequence joins TRBV5-1 and TRBJ2-5, with 12 bases fitting TRBD2. Trimming took 0 bases from V and 2 from J; bases not matched to a gene: 2. From germline, CDR1 is SGHRS and CDR2 YFSETQ. This CDR3 contains 16 residues. The CDR3 DNA reads as TGCGCCAGCAGCTTGGGGGGGACTAGCGGGCAAGAGACCCAGTACTTC. Its translation is CASSLGGTSGQETQYF.

The chain employs TRBV27 and TRBJ2-2, with unresolved D. Trimming pared 5 bases from V and 7 bases from J, leaving 8 bases between. The CDR3 length is 12 residues. CDR1 and CDR2 from the germline V gene are MNHEY and SMNVEV (reference sequence). CDR3 in DNA: TGTGCCAGCAGTAGAAGCCACGGGGAGCTGTTTTTT. Residues: CASSRSHGELFF.

This clone has a handful of counts. The genes are TRBV29-1 and TRBJ1-2; tentative D call: TRBD1 (5 bases). Trimming left V 8 bases short and J 8 bases short, with 24 bases between. Germline CDR1 and CDR2: SQVTM and ANQGSEA. This CDR3 contains 14 residues. CDR3 nucleotide sequence: TGCAGCTCCCGCCCCGTTGGGGCATCCCAGGGCTACACCTTC. It codes for CSSRPVGASQGYTF.

As DNA, the CDR3 is TGTGCCAGCAGTTATTCGAACAGGGGCGTTTCGACTAGCACAGATACGCAGTATTTT. Its protein is CASSYSNRGVSTSTDTQYF. J is TRBJ2-3 and V is TRBV6-2 or TRBV6-3, with 7 bases lining up with TRBD1. Germline lookup yields CDR1 MNHEY and CDR2 SVGEGT. The junction had 15 bases not matched to a gene; V was cut back by 3 bases and J by 0 bases. This CDR3 is 19 amino acids long.

The V and J genes are TRBV20-1 and TRBJ2-5, with TRBD2 matching 11 bases. After removal of 3 bases from V and 13 bases from J, the junction contained 4 bases not matched to a gene. From germline, CDR1 is DFQATT and CDR2 SNEGSKA (reference sequence). The CDR3 has 11 residues. This CDR3 reads CSASFSGGAYF. CDR3 coding DNA: TGCAGTGCTAGTTTTAGCGGGGGGGCGTACTTC.

The chain carries TRBV2 and TRBJ1-1, with D maybe TRBD1 (6 bases). This CDR3 contains 14 residues. The germline CDR1 and CDR2 sequences are SNHLY and FYNNEI. V was shortened by 8 bases and J by 1 base, with 14 bases between the two germline ends. This chain's CDR3 is CASPKGVTNTEAFF. DNA for the CDR3: TGTGCCAGCCCAAAGGGGGTGACGAACACTGAAGCTTTCTTT.

The rearrangement uses TRBV11-2 and TRBJ2-7; 10 positions agree with TRBD1. Per germline, CDR1 SGHAT and CDR2 FQNNGV. V trimming: 3 bases; J trimming: 4 bases; junction bases outside the gene matches: 6. The CDR3 consists of 15 residues. The CDR3 is CASSFRRTGGYEQYF. The CDR3 coding sequence is TGTGCCAGCAGCTTTAGGCGGACAGGGGGATACGAGCAGTACTTC.

V and J are TRBV2 and TRBJ1-1, with 8 bases lining up with TRBD1. The CDR3 covers 15 residues. V dropped 2 bases and J dropped 4; count of bases not matched to a gene: 6. CDR1 SNHLY and CDR2 FYNNEI come from the germline V gene. The chain's CDR3 is CASSEQGAQGTEAFF. The CDR3 bases are TGTGCCAGCAGTGAACAGGGGGCGCAGGGCACTGAAGCTTTCTTT.

The chain is built from TRBV24-1 and TRBJ2-1; D is perhaps TRBD2 (7 bases). V lost 3 bases and J lost 15, with 14 bases in between. The CDR3 consists of 12 residues. The V gene's germline CDR1 is KGHDR and CDR2 SFDVKD. The DNA for the CDR3 is TGTGCCACCAGTGATCGAGGGGGGGCACGGTTCTTC. Protein: CATSDRGGARFF.

This clone was detected only a few times. This chain joins TRBV10-3 and TRBJ2-7, with a weak D call TRBD1 (6 bases). This CDR3 contains 14 residues. V shed 3 bases and J shed 6 bases, with 15 bases lying between them. Germline lookup yields CDR1 ENHRY and CDR2 SYGVKD. The CDR3 here is CAISDGQGMGEQYF. In DNA form, the CDR3 reads TGTGCCATCAGTGACGGGCAGGGGATGGGCGAGCAGTACTTC.

The chain uses TRBV29-1 and TRBJ2-7, with 7 positions matching TRBD1. Trimming cost V 5 bases and J 3 bases; bases outside gene matches: 4. CDR1 and CDR2 from the germline V gene are SQVTM and ANQGSEA. The CDR3 length is 12 residues. The CDR3: CSVLGQDYEQYF. The CDR3 DNA follows: TGCAGCGTTCTCGGACAGGACTACGAGCAGTACTTC.

This clone appeared a few times. The chain is built from TRBV6-5 and TRBJ1-2, with 8 bases lining up with TRBD1. Germline V CDR1 and CDR2: MNHEY, SVGAGI. The CDR3 contains 14 residues. Trimming cost V 6 bases and J 1 base; bases outside gene matches: 4. The CDR3 bases are TGTGCCAGCAGGGGACAGGTGCTTAACTATGGCTACACCTTC. Amino acids: CASRGQVLNYGYTF.

This clone was observed a handful of times. The chain recombines TRBV7-6 with TRBJ1-6; perhaps TRBD1 as D (5 bases). Germline-derived CDR1 and CDR2 are SGHVS and FNYEAQ. The length of the CDR3 is 16 residues. V was trimmed by 0 bases and J by 7 bases, leaving 13 bases between them. CDR3 coding DNA: TGTGCCAGCAGCTTAGCCCCCGGGGGTGGGAATTCACCCCTCCACTTT. Its protein is CASSLAPGGGNSPLHF. Drawing the rest from reference TRBV7-6 and TRBJ1-6, the complete variable domain is GAGVSQSPRYKVTKRGQDVALRCDPISGHVSLYWYRQALGQGPEFLTYFNYEAQQDKSGLPNDRFSAERPEGSISTLTIQRTEQRDSAMYRCASSLAPGGGNSPLHFGNGTRLTVT.

This chain uses TRBV19 with TRBJ1-6; the D gene is possibly TRBD1 (5 bases). V was pared by 3 bases and J by 0 bases, with 6 bases between. Per germline, CDR1 LNHDA and CDR2 SQIVND (reference sequence). The CDR3 is 15 residues long. The CDR3 bases are TGTGCCAGTAGTATCCAGGGCTCCTATAATTCACCCCTCCACTTT. Amino acid sequence: CASSIQGSYNSPLHF.